One and the same sample provided the 17 T cell receptor beta chains below, sequenced in a study of post-analysis software for immune sequencing data. The antigens these receptors bind are not known. Libraries were made from TCR beta cDNA, and they carried unique molecular identifiers. TCRdb re-called the PCR reads through MiXCR, storing one row per CDR3 protein. Here the sample spans about 570,000 distinct CDR3 sequences, less than 40% being singletons. Regarding the study as a whole: TRBV5-6, TRBV5-1 and TRBV20-1 were among four or five TRBV segments more frequent in patients than controls.

The sequencing input was blood. These receptor sequences come from a girl aged 2 to 17 with multiple sclerosis.

V is TRBV10-3 and J is TRBJ1-2; 9 nucleotides match TRBD1. This CDR3 has 16 residues. V was pared by 7 bases and J by 4 bases, with 13 bases of the junction left unmatched. Looked up from germline, CDR1 is ENHRY and CDR2 is SYGVKD. CDR3 DNA: TGTGCCATCACCCAAAGGGACAGGGTTGAATCCTATGGCTACACCTTC. It is translated as CAITQRDRVESYGYTF.

J is TRBJ2-3 and V is TRBV20-1; 9 bases line up with TRBD2. Looked up from germline, CDR1 is DFQATT and CDR2 is SNEGSKA (reference sequence). This CDR3 spans 14 amino acids. J lost 3 bases, V lost 6 bases, and 7 bases had no gene match. As DNA, the CDR3 is TGCAGTGCCCCGAGCGGGGGGCAAACAGATACGCAGTATTTT. Translated: CSAPSGGQTDTQYF.

The V call is TRBV11-2, the J call TRBJ2-2; the D gene is possibly TRBD1 (6 bases). V lost 4 bases and J lost 1, with 13 bases in between. Germline CDR1 reads SGHAT; CDR2 reads FQNNGV. This CDR3 contains 16 residues. Here the CDR3 reads CASSSLPGQNTGELFF. The CDR3 bases are TGTGCCAGCAGCTCACTACCGGGACAGAACACCGGGGAGCTGTTTTTT.

This clonotype was recorded a few times. The chain has TRBV29-1 and TRBJ1-2; 8 bases agree with TRBD1. The germline V gene has CDR1 SQVTM and CDR2 ANQGSEA. V lost 7 bases to trimming and J lost 5 bases; unmatched junction nucleotides: 9. This CDR3 contains 13 residues. The CDR3 reads CSAAGGTNYGYTF. CDR3 coding DNA: TGCAGCGCCGCAGGGGGCACCAATTATGGCTACACCTTC.

The rearrangement joins TRBV20-1 to TRBJ2-7, with D possibly being TRBD1 (6 bases). Germline V gene data show CDR1 as DFQATT and CDR2 as SNEGSKA (reference sequence). Trimming stripped 2 bases from V and 1 base from J, with 15 bases between. The CDR3 covers 15 residues. CDR3 amino acids: CSARKTGRASYEQYF. Written as DNA, the CDR3 is TGCAGTGCTAGAAAGACAGGTCGGGCGTCCTACGAGCAGTACTTC.

The chain is built from TRBV6-1 and TRBJ1-2, with D unresolved. The CDR3 has 14 amino acids. V was pared by 0 bases and J by 4 bases, with 9 bases between. The germline V gene encodes CDR1 MNHNS and CDR2 SASEGT. The CDR3 region has the DNA TGTGCCAGCAGTGAAGCCGCGTCTATCTATGGCTACACCTTC. It specifies CASSEAASIYGYTF.

V is TRBV12-3 or TRBV12-4 and J is TRBJ2-3, with 8 bases identical to TRBD2. The CDR3 has 15 residues. V lost 7 bases and J lost 2; bases outside the gene matches: 8. This CDR3 reads CASTLSGASTDTQYF. The DNA of the CDR3 is TGTGCCAGCACTCTTAGCGGGGCGTCCACAGATACGCAGTATTTT.

The chain carries TRBV5-1 and TRBJ2-1; 9 nucleotides line up with TRBD1. J was trimmed by 8 bases and V by 7 bases; bases with no gene match: 10. This CDR3 is built from 14 residues. Looked up from germline, CDR1 is SGHRS and CDR2 is YFSETQ. CDR3 sequence reads: CASASGTGHDEQFF. For the CDR3, the DNA is TGCGCCAGCGCCTCCGGGACAGGGCACGATGAGCAGTTCTTC.

DNA for the CDR3: TGCAGCGTATGCCTCATCCTCGGGGAGACCCAGTACTTC. It specifies CSVCLILGETQYF. The genes are TRBV29-1 and TRBJ2-5; D is ambiguous. The CDR3 has 13 residues. V was cut by 6 bases and J by 5 bases, with 16 bases left in between. Germline V CDR1 and CDR2: SQVTM, ANQGSEA.

The chain is built from TRBV4-1 and TRBJ2-3; 8 positions agree with TRBD2. The ends lost 4 bases at V and 1 base at J; junction bases unmatched: 10. Per germline, CDR1 MGHRA and CDR2 YSYEKL. This CDR3 contains 17 residues. CDR3 protein: CASSRGLSGGRTDTQYF. CDR3 DNA: TGCGCCAGCAGCCGCGGGCTCAGCGGGGGCCGCACAGATACGCAGTATTTT.

The chain has TRBV6-5 and TRBJ1-5; maybe TRBD1 (5 bases). Deletions cut 4 bases from V and 0 bases from J, with 7 bases between. The CDR3 runs to 14 residues. Germline V gene sequence: CDR1 MNHEY, CDR2 SVGAGI. CDR3: CASSWTSSNQPQHF. CDR3 nucleotide sequence: TGTGCCAGCAGTTGGACATCTAGCAATCAGCCCCAGCATTTT.

This clonotype appeared a few times. The chain links TRBV27 to TRBJ1-2; D gene ambiguous. Trimming pared 7 bases from V and 7 bases from J, leaving 19 bases between. Per germline, CDR1 MNHEY and CDR2 SMNVEV (reference sequence). The CDR3 extends over 14 amino acids. This CDR3 is CASTPIGRAAGYTF. The DNA for the CDR3 is TGTGCCAGCACCCCCATCGGGAGGGCGGCTGGCTACACCTTC.

Of note for this clonotype: The junction departs from the called germline gene at one end, perhaps through a read error. The chain links TRBV7-2 to TRBJ1-2; the D gene is possibly TRBD1 (5 bases). Germline values: CDR1 SGHTA, CDR2 FQGNSA. The CDR3 contains 14 residues. CDR3 DNA sequence: TGTGCCGGCAGCCCAATTCAGGGCAACTATGGCTACACCTTC. It specifies CAGSPIQGNYGYTF.

Only one count was recorded for this clonotype. The rearrangement joins TRBV5-1 to TRBJ2-1, with 11 bases fitting TRBD2. Trimming cost V 4 bases and J 4 bases; bases outside gene matches: 7. The CDR3 is 16 amino acids. Germline V gene lookup returns CDR1 SGHRS and CDR2 YFSETQ. The CDR3 loop reads CASSPSSGGRYNEQFF. DNA for the CDR3: TGCGCCAGCAGCCCATCTAGCGGGGGGCGGTACAATGAGCAGTTCTTC.

This clonotype was seen repeatedly, ten times or more. The rearrangement joins TRBV29-1 to TRBJ2-7; D is ambiguous. Germline loops: CDR1 SQVTM, CDR2 ANQGSEA. The CDR3 spans 11 residues. V dropped 6 bases and J dropped 2 bases, with 8 bases sitting between them. The CDR3 coding sequence is TGCAGCGTCGCTGGGGCCTACGAGCAGTACTTC. It is translated as CSVAGAYEQYF.

The chain couples TRBV7-6 to TRBJ2-7; TRBD1 agrees at 10 bases. Germline CDR1 is SGHVS and CDR2 is FNYEAQ. The CDR3 extends over 15 amino acids. The V segment lost 5 bases and the J segment 5 bases; nucleotides outside the gene matches: 9. The CDR3 is CASSRAGTGVDEQYF. CDR3 nucleotides: TGTGCCAGCAGCAGAGCCGGGACAGGGGTGGACGAGCAGTACTTC.

V usage is TRBV24-1 and J usage is TRBJ2-7; D may be TRBD2 (6 bases). Germline V CDR1 and CDR2: KGHDR, SFDVKD. The CDR3 runs to 14 residues. Trimming cost V 4 bases and J 2 bases, with 11 bases left between them. The CDR3 region is CATSEPGLPYEQYF. The CDR3 coding sequence is TGTGCCACCAGTGAACCGGGACTTCCCTACGAGCAGTACTTC.